One sample yielded the 30 T cell receptor beta chains listed below, sequenced in a study of blood T cell repertoires in COVID-19. TCRdb's copy holds only in-frame clones and misses some; the assay was immunoSEQ multiplex PCR. The sample carries some 450,000 clones, 70% to 90% recorded once. The sequenced sample was peripheral blood. All receptors derive from a woman aged 50 to 60 with COVID-19, enrolled during active disease.

V and J are TRBV5-4 and TRBJ1-1; maybe TRBD1 (5 bases). CDR1 is SGHNT, CDR2 YYREEE, per germline (reference sequence). V was trimmed by 0 bases and J by 0 bases, leaving 12 bases between them. The CDR3 spans 16 residues. CDR3 sequence: CASSLGTAGVNTEAFF. The CDR3 bases are TGTGCCAGCAGCTTGGGAACCGCGGGGGTGAACACTGAAGCTTTCTTT. The full variable domain, rest sourced from reference TRBV5-4 and TRBJ1-1, is ETGVTQSPTHLIKTRGQQVTLRCSSQSGHNTVSWYQQALGQGPQFIFQYYREEENGRGNFPPRFSGLQFPNYSSELNVNALELDDSALYLCASSLGTAGVNTEAFFGQGTRLTVV.

The V and J genes are TRBV30 and TRBJ1-1; D unresolved. The CDR3 has 13 amino acids. In germline, CDR1 is GTSNPN, CDR2 SVGIG (reference sequence). Deletions cut 0 bases from V and 1 base from J, with 6 bases between. CDR3 sequence reads: CAWSVGPNTEAFF. DNA for the CDR3: TGTGCCTGGAGTGTTGGCCCGAACACTGAAGCTTTCTTT. The whole variable domain, filled in from reference TRBV30 and TRBJ1-1, reads SQTIHQWPATLVQPVGSPLSLECTVEGTSNPNLYWYRQAAGRGLQLLFYSVGIGQISSEVPQNLSASRPQDRQFILSSKKLLLSDSGFYLCAWSVGPNTEAFFGQGTRLTVV.

This sequence joins TRBV27 and TRBJ2-4; D may be TRBD1 (5 bases). The CDR3 has 17 residues. V lost 2 bases and J 0 bases, leaving 14 bases between the germline ends. The germline V gene has CDR1 MNHEY and CDR2 SMNVEV (reference sequence). The CDR3 DNA reads TGTGCCAGCAGTTTAAAGGGGATCCGAATAGCCAAAAACATTCAGTACTTC. This codes for CASSLKGIRIAKNIQYF.

The chain recombines TRBV6-5 with TRBJ1-5; 8 bases are shared with TRBD1. The CDR3 loop spans 13 amino acids. Trimming at V came to 5 bases and at J to 7 bases, leaving 4 bases not matched to a gene. Germline CDR1 reads MNHEY; CDR2 reads SVGAGI. The CDR3 nucleotides are TGTGCCAGCAGTCCAGGGGGCGGCCAGCCCCAGCATTTT. Residues: CASSPGGGQPQHF.

This clone occurred a few times. The chain carries TRBV7-2 and TRBJ1-6, with D hard to call. This CDR3 contains 14 residues. Trimming shortened V by 6 bases and J by 7 bases, and 13 bases separated the two germline ends. Germline V gives CDR1 SGHTA, CDR2 FQGNSA. The DNA of the CDR3 is TGTGCCAGCAGTTCTACAGTAATCAATTCACCCCTCCACTTT. This gives the protein CASSSTVINSPLHF.

DNA of the CDR3: TGTGCCACGGGGACAGGCATAAACGGCTACACCTTC. Protein: CATGTGINGYTF. The rearrangement joins TRBV19 to TRBJ1-2, with TRBD1 matching over 8 bases. The germline V gene encodes CDR1 LNHDA and CDR2 SQIVND (reference sequence). V was clipped by 10 bases and J by 8 bases; unmatched bases: 9. This CDR3 is 12 amino acids long.

The V gene is TRBV6-1, the J gene TRBJ1-2; a weak D match, TRBD1 (5 bases). The length of the CDR3 is 13 residues. Germline values: CDR1 MNHNS, CDR2 SASEGT. V dropped 3 bases and J dropped 8 bases, with 13 bases sitting between them. The DNA of the CDR3 is TGTGCCAGCAGTGACCAGCAGGGCCGGGGCTACACCTTC. This gives the protein CASSDQQGRGYTF.

The chain joins TRBV18 to TRBJ2-1, with TRBD1 matching over 10 bases. This CDR3 is built from 15 residues. The junction had 7 bases not matched to a gene; V was cut back by 5 bases and J by 6 bases. Germline CDR1 KGHSH, CDR2 LQKENI. Here the CDR3 DNA reads TGTGCCAGCTCAGTCACCGGGACAGGGGTCAATGAGCAGTTCTTC. It specifies CASSVTGTGVNEQFF.

The rearrangement uses TRBV6-1 and TRBJ1-2; perhaps TRBD1 as D (6 bases). Germline loops: CDR1 MNHNS, CDR2 SASEGT. The CDR3 extends over 15 amino acids. The V end was cut by 0 bases, the J end by 4 bases, with 12 bases between. CDR3 sequence reads: CASSEAPGVGYGYTF. CDR3 DNA sequence: TGTGCCAGCAGTGAAGCTCCAGGGGTAGGCTATGGCTACACCTTC.

This clone was seen only once. The genes are TRBV11-2 and TRBJ1-2; no reliable D call. Trimming shortened V by 2 bases and J by 0 bases, and 7 bases separated the two germline ends. The CDR3 is 14 residues long. In germline, CDR1 is SGHAT, CDR2 FQNNGV. CDR3 nucleotides: TGTGCCAGCAGCTTACAGATTTCTAACTATGGCTACACCTTC. As protein: CASSLQISNYGYTF. Complete variable domain (other parts from reference TRBV11-2 and TRBJ1-2): EAGVAQSPRYKIIEKRQSVAFWCNPISGHATLYWYQQILGQGPKLLIQFQNNGVVDDSQLPKDRFSAERLKGVDSTLKIQPAKLEDSAVYLCASSLQISNYGYTFGSGTRLTVV.

The V gene is TRBV18, the J gene TRBJ1-4, with 9 positions matching TRBD1. Germline values: CDR1 KGHSH, CDR2 LQKENI. The CDR3 extends over 15 amino acids. V lost 2 bases, J lost 6 bases, and 4 bases stayed unmatched. CDR3 loop: CASSPWTGVDEKLFF. In nucleotides, the CDR3 is TGTGCCAGCTCACCATGGACAGGGGTGGATGAAAAACTGTTTTTT.

For this clone: Other nucleotide sequences in the sample specify the same CDR3. Here the CDR3 DNA reads TGTGCCAGCAGAAGGACAGGGGGAACTGAAGCTTTCTTT. Its protein product is CASRRTGGTEAFF. The gene calls are TRBV6-4 and TRBJ1-1; 10 bases match TRBD1. Unmatched junction bases numbered 3, after V lost 6 bases and J lost 5 bases. In germline, CDR1 is MRHNA, CDR2 SNTAGT. This CDR3 has 13 amino acids.

This chain's CDR3 is CASSLTPPHAVMNTEAFF. The CDR3 DNA sequence: TGTGCCAGCAGTTTAACCCCCCCCCACGCGGTTATGAACACTGAAGCTTTCTTT. This rearrangement joins TRBV27 to TRBJ1-1; no clear D. V was pared by 2 bases and J by 0 bases, with 19 bases between. This CDR3 is built from 18 residues. Germline-derived CDR1 and CDR2 are MNHEY and SMNVEV (reference sequence).

This rearrangement joins TRBV7-2 to TRBJ1-2; 8 nucleotides line up with TRBD1. CDR3 length: 13 residues. Per germline, CDR1 SGHTA and CDR2 FQGNSA. J gave up 4 bases and V 5 bases, and 3 bases lay outside the gene matches. Here the CDR3 reads CASSPGGAYGYTF. The CDR3 bases are TGTGCCAGCAGCCCAGGGGGCGCCTATGGCTACACCTTC.

The chain joins TRBV6-5 to TRBJ1-6, with 9 nucleotides matching TRBD1. The junction had 5 bases not matched to a gene; V was cut back by 8 bases and J by 3 bases. From germline, CDR1 is MNHEY and CDR2 SVGAGI. The length of the CDR3 is 15 residues. DNA of the CDR3: TGTGCCAGCGCTACAGGGGGCCTCTATAATTCACCCCTCCACTTT. Protein sequence: CASATGGLYNSPLHF.

This chain's CDR3 is CASSYTQGLETQYF. The CDR3, as DNA: TGTGCCAGCAGTTACACGCAGGGGTTAGAGACCCAGTACTTC. The chain recombines TRBV6-5 with TRBJ2-5; perhaps TRBD1 as D (6 bases). This CDR3 is 14 amino acids long. From germline, CDR1 is MNHEY and CDR2 SVGAGI. Trimming shortened V by 2 bases and J by 4 bases, and 11 bases separated the two germline ends.

This clone was seen a single time. The rearrangement uses TRBV9 and TRBJ1-1, with D unresolved. Looked up from germline, CDR1 is SGDLS and CDR2 is YYNGEE. The CDR3 is made up of 12 amino acids. Trimming left V 4 bases short and J 11 bases short, with 15 bases between. DNA of the CDR3: TGTGCCAGCAGCAACCTGGCCGAGGCGGCTTTCTTT. Encoded protein: CASSNLAEAAFF.

V and J are TRBV20-1 and TRBJ2-1; possibly TRBD2 for D (6 bases). The length of the CDR3 is 11 residues. V lost 3 bases and J lost 14, with 14 bases in between. Germline CDR1 reads DFQATT; CDR2 reads SNEGSKA (reference sequence). CDR3 in amino acids: CSASTGGWEFF. The DNA for the CDR3 is TGCAGTGCTAGCACCGGGGGATGGGAGTTCTTC.

This chain connects TRBV3-1 (or the pseudogene TRBV3-2) to TRBJ2-7; 12 bases match TRBD2. Unmatched junction bases numbered 4, after V lost 6 bases and J lost 7 bases. This CDR3 spans 13 amino acids. From germline, CDR1 is LGHDT and CDR2 YNNKEL (reference sequence). The CDR3 reads CASSLLAGGEQYF. The CDR3 DNA is TGTGCCAGCAGTCTCCTAGCGGGGGGGGAGCAGTACTTC.

The J gene is TRBJ2-1, the V gene TRBV11-2; 8 bases line up with TRBD2. Germline V CDR1 and CDR2: SGHAT, FQNNGV. This CDR3 comprises 16 residues. The trim removed 5 bases at V and 4 bases at J, leaving 10 bases unmatched. CDR3 DNA: TGTGCCAGCAGCCCAGGAAGTAAGCGGGAGTACAATGAGCAGTTCTTC. Residues: CASSPGSKREYNEQFF.

The chain carries TRBV6-5 and TRBJ1-2; 7 bases fit TRBD1. The CDR3 length is 14 residues. J gave up 4 bases and V 5 bases, and 7 bases lay outside the gene matches. Germline loops: CDR1 MNHEY, CDR2 SVGAGI. In DNA, the CDR3 is TGTGCCAGCAGTCTAGGGGGCAGGGGCTATGGCTACACCTTC. Translated, it gives CASSLGGRGYGYTF.

This clone came up a few times. V usage is TRBV10-3 and J usage is TRBJ1-5, with D hard to call. The CDR3 loop spans 15 amino acids. Trimming shortened V by 2 bases and J by 3 bases, and 11 bases separated the two germline ends. The germline CDR1 and CDR2 sequences are ENHRY and SYGVKD. Written as DNA, the CDR3 is TGTGCCATCAGTGAGGAGGGAGTTATCAATCAGCCCCAGCATTTT. It codes for CAISEEGVINQPQHF.

In this sample, this clone turned up many times. The rearrangement links TRBV7-6 to TRBJ2-1, with 8 bases aligning to TRBD2. The germline V gene has CDR1 SGHVS and CDR2 FNYEAQ. The CDR3 is 18 amino acids. V lost 1 base, J lost 0 bases, and 8 bases stayed unmatched. The CDR3 coding sequence is TGTGCCAGCAGCTTAGTCCTATCGCGGGGGGTCTCCTACAATGAGCAGTTCTTC. Translation gives CASSLVLSRGVSYNEQFF.

This clone came up a few times. The chain recombines TRBV19 with TRBJ2-5, with D tentatively TRBD1 (5 bases). CDR1 LNHDA and CDR2 SQIVND come from the germline V gene (reference sequence). The CDR3 length is 14 residues. V dropped 3 bases and J dropped 5 bases, with 13 bases sitting between them. CDR3 DNA: TGTGCCAGTAGTATGTCCCCCCCAGGGGAGACCCAGTACTTC. Translation gives CASSMSPPGETQYF.

The V call is TRBV28, the J call TRBJ1-2, with 8 bases that match TRBD1. The CDR3 sequence is 14 residues long. Germline V gives CDR1 MDHEN, CDR2 SYDVKM. Germline trimming cut 6 bases from V and 5 bases from J; bases unmatched to any gene: 8. In DNA, the CDR3 is TGTGCCAGCAGACCGACGGGACAGGCATATGGCTACACCTTC. This encodes CASRPTGQAYGYTF.

The chain carries TRBV10-3 and TRBJ2-3, with D possibly TRBD2 on 6 matching bases. Germline CDR1 reads ENHRY; CDR2 reads SYGVKD. Between the trimmed V and J ends, which lost 10 bases and 3 bases, there was a span of 14 bases. CDR3 size: 13 residues. The CDR3 protein is CATEGWGTDTQYF. Written as DNA, the CDR3 is TGTGCCACGGAGGGCTGGGGTACAGATACGCAGTATTTT.

The V call is TRBV30, the J call TRBJ1-1; 12 bases fit TRBD1. The CDR3 spans 15 residues. Germline CDR1 GTSNPN, CDR2 SVGIG (reference sequence). The trim removed 0 bases at V and 7 bases at J, leaving 6 bases unmatched. The CDR3 bases are TGTGCCTGGAGTGTGTTGGGACAGGGGGCTGGTGAAGCTTTCTTT. This translates into CAWSVLGQGAGEAFF.

V is TRBV5-4 and J is TRBJ2-7; 10 nucleotides align to TRBD2. V shed 0 bases and J 0 bases; nucleotides not matched to a gene: 15. Per the germline V gene, CDR1 is SGHNT and CDR2 is YYREEE (reference sequence). CDR3 size: 20 residues. The CDR3 protein is CASSLGFPGLATPVSYEQYF. DNA for the CDR3: TGTGCCAGCAGCTTGGGTTTTCCGGGACTAGCGACTCCTGTCTCCTACGAGCAGTACTTC.

The chain employs TRBV30 and TRBJ2-7; 8 nucleotides match TRBD1. The CDR3 is 13 residues long. V gave up 6 bases and J gave up 3 bases; unmatched junction bases: 7. The germline gives CDR1 GTSNPN, CDR2 SVGIG (reference sequence). The CDR3 DNA reads as TGTGCCTGCCAGACAGGGGACGTCTACGAGCAGTACTTC. Protein: CACQTGDVYEQYF.

The J gene is TRBJ2-7, the V gene TRBV28; TRBD2 matches 9 bases. Trimming at V came to 6 bases and at J to 5 bases, leaving 8 bases not matched to a gene. CDR1 is MDHEN and CDR2 is SYDVKM in the germline V gene. The CDR3 is 14 amino acids. CDR3 residues: CASRGGGARNEQYF. The CDR3 DNA reads TGTGCCAGCAGAGGCGGGGGGGCTAGGAACGAGCAGTACTTC.